One sample yielded the 2 T cell receptor beta chains listed below, sequenced in a study of beta chain features in type 1 diabetes (dated by TCRdb to the late 2010s). Receptor libraries were prepared by the immunoSEQ multiplex PCR assay. The entire isolated RNA was reverse transcribed using the High Capacity cDNA Reverse Transcription Kit, and thus expressed TCRB transcripts were sequenced. TCRdb obtained this table from immuneACCESS and retained in-frame rearrangements with V and J assigned. These tables miss some clones; where compared with another copy, unresolved V genes account for less than half of the shortfall, and the remainder is unexplained. For this sample there are under 300,000 clones; roughly 25% appear just once. The ten most abundant clones make up 0.012% of the sample. What the research found in general, with its limitations: In all four CD4+ subsets, TCRB CDR3 length was moderately but significantly shorter in type 1 diabetes patients.

Antigens of these TCRs are unknown. Sequenced input: naive CD4+ T cells from blood. What this sample's cell subset or site label stands for: true naive CD4+ T cells. The receptors come from a woman aged 25 to 39 with type 1 diabetes.

The chain carries TRBV4-1 and TRBJ2-1, with D tentatively TRBD2 (5 bases). The CDR3 loop spans 20 amino acids. Trimming cost V 3 bases and J 3 bases, with 27 bases left between them. Looked up from germline, CDR1 is MGHRA and CDR2 is YSYEKL. DNA for the CDR3: TGCGCCAGCAGCCAGGACTCGACTCGGGGTAGCAAAGGGTACTACAATGAGCAGTTCTTC. Translating it yields CASSQDSTRGSKGYYNEQFF.

Only a few counts were recorded for this clone. The CDR3 region has the DNA TGCAGCGTTGGGGCCAGGGGCAATCAGCCCCAGCATTTT. Encoded protein: CSVGARGNQPQHF. The rearrangement uses TRBV29-1 and TRBJ1-5; tentatively, D is TRBD1 (5 bases). Trimming pared 4 bases from V and 2 bases from J, leaving 9 bases between. This CDR3 region has 13 residues. Germline V gene data show CDR1 as SQVTM and CDR2 as ANQGSEA.